Shown below are 6 T cell receptor beta chains from a single sample sequenced in a study of OX40 agonist ivuxolimab in advanced cancers. Library prep was done by the immunoSEQ multiplex PCR assay. TCRdb re-hosts the immuneACCESS table, in-frame sequences only. Its copies lack some clones; in the studies checked, an unresolved V gene accounts for under half of them, and the cause for the rest is not known. The sample includes about 61,000 clones, with 86% observed a single time. The ten largest clones capture about 1.2% of the sample. The sequencing here drew on CD4+ or CD8+ T cells sorted from blood, taken in a trial of the OX40 agonist ivuxolimab. Source of these receptors: an adult with an advanced solid tumor such as melanoma, head and neck, liver or kidney cancer.

This chain connects TRBV15 to TRBJ2-3, with TRBD1 matching over 7 bases. The V segment lost 3 bases and the J segment 0 bases; nucleotides outside the gene matches: 3. Germline V gene data show CDR1 as LNHNV and CDR2 as YYDKDF (reference sequence). The CDR3 runs to 15 residues. This CDR3 reads CATSRGTVSTDTQYF. CDR3 DNA: TGTGCCACCAGCAGGGGGACAGTTAGCACAGATACGCAGTATTTT.

The genes are TRBV5-5 and TRBJ2-1; weak D call: TRBD1 (5 bases). V lost 4 bases, J lost 8 bases, and 13 bases lay in between. There are 13 residues in the CDR3. Germline V CDR1 and CDR2: SGHKS, YYEKEE (reference sequence). CDR3 protein: CASSRVGVDEQFF. DNA of the CDR3: TGTGCCAGCAGCAGAGTAGGGGTGGATGAGCAGTTCTTC. The full variable domain, in which reference TRBV5-5 and TRBJ2-1 provide the parts outside the CDR3, is DAGVTQSPTHLIKTRGQQVTLRCSPISGHKSVSWYQQVLGQGPQFIFQYYEKEERGRGNFPDRFSARQFPNYSSELNVNALLLGDSALYLCASSRVGVDEQFFGPGTRLTVL.

The J gene is TRBJ2-2, the V gene TRBV6-1; D is unclear. This CDR3 is 14 amino acids long. Trimming took 6 bases from V and 1 from J, leaving 9 bases between them. The V gene's germline CDR1 is MNHNS and CDR2 SASEGT. The CDR3: CASRTEKNTGELFF. The CDR3 DNA is TGTGCCAGCAGAACAGAGAAGAACACCGGGGAGCTGTTTTTT.

J is TRBJ2-1 and V is TRBV11-2, with unresolved D. V lost 5 bases and J lost 8, with 10 bases in between. The CDR3 covers 12 residues. CDR1 is SGHAT and CDR2 is FQNNGV in the germline V gene. Here the CDR3 reads CASSRSVDEQFF. The CDR3 DNA follows: TGTGCCAGCAGCCGCAGCGTGGATGAGCAGTTCTTC.

On this clone itself: Being one base from a much bigger clone, this may be a read error. This rearrangement joins TRBV4-1 to TRBJ1-2; tentative D call: TRBD1 (5 bases). V lost 8 bases and J lost 8, with 24 bases in between. The germline V gene encodes CDR1 MGHRA and CDR2 YSYEKL. This CDR3 spans 15 amino acids. In DNA, the CDR3 is TGCGCCAGCGCAGCCAACGAGGGGCTGAGTCCCGGCTACACCTTC. Its protein is CASAANEGLSPGYTF.

This chain links TRBV7-6 with TRBJ2-3; D gene uncertain. This CDR3 comprises 15 residues. The V end lost 6 bases, the J end lost 1 base, and 14 bases lay between the germline ends. CDR1 is SGHVS and CDR2 is FNYEAQ in the germline V gene. CDR3 nucleotide sequence: TGTGCCAGCAGAGCTCTACCTCTGGGCACAGATACGCAGTATTTT. It yields the protein CASRALPLGTDTQYF.